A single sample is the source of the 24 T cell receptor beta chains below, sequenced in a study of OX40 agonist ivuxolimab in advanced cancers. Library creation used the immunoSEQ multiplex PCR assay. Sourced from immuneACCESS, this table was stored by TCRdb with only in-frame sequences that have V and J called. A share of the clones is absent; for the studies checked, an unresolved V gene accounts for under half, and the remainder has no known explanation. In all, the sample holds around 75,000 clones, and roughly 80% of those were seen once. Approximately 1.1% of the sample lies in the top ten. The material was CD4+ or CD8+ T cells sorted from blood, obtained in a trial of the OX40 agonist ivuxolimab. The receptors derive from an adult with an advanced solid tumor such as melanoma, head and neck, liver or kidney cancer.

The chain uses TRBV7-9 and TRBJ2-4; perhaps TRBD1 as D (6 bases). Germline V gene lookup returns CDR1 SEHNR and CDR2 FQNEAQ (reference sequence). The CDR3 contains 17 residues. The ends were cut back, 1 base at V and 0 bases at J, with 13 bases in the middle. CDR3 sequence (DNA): TGTGCCAGCAGCTTAGAGGGGGTAGCACTAGCCAAAAACATTCAGTACTTC. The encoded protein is CASSLEGVALAKNIQYF.

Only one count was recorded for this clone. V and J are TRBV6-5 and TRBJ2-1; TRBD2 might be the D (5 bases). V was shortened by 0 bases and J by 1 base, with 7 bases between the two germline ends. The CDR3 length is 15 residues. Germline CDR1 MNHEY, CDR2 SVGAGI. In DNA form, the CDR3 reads TGTGCCAGCAGTTACTCGAGGGAATCCTACAATGAGCAGTTCTTC. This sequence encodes CASSYSRESYNEQFF.

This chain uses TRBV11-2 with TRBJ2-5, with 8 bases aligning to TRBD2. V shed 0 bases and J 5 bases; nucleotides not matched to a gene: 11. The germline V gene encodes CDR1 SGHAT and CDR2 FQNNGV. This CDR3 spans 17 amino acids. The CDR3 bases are TGTGCCAGCAGCTTAGATCCTGGTAGCGGGGTCCGGGAGACCCAGTACTTC. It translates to CASSLDPGSGVRETQYF.

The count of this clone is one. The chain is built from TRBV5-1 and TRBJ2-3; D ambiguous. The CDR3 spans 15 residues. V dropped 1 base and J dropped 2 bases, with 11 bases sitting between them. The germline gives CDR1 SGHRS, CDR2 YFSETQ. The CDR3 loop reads CASSLTRAPTDTQYF. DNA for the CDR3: TGCGCCAGCAGCTTGACCCGGGCCCCCACAGATACGCAGTATTTT.

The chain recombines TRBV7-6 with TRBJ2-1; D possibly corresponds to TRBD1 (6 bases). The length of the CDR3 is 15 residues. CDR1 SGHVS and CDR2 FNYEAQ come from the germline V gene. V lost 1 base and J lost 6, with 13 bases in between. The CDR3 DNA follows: TGTGCCAGCAGCTTAGTTGGGGGCACCCCCAATGAGCAGTTCTTC. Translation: CASSLVGGTPNEQFF.

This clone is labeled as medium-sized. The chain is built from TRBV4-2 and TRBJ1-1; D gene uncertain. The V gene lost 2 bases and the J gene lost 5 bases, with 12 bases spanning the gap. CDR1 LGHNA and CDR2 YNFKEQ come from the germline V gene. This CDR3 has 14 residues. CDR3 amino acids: CASSQPRQSTEAFF. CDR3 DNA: TGTGCCAGCAGCCAACCGCGGCAGTCTACTGAAGCTTTCTTT.

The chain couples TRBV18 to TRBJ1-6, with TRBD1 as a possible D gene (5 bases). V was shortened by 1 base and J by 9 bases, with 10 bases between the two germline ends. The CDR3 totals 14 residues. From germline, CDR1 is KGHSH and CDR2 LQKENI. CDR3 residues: CASSPQGSLSPLHF. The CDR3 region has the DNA TGTGCCAGCTCACCACAGGGGAGCCTTTCACCCCTCCACTTT.

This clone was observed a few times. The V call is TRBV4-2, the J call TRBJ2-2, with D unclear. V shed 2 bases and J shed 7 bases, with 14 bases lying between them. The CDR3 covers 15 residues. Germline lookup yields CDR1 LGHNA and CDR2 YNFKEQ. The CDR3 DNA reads TGTGCCAGCAGCCAAAGGTCGGTCGTAGACGGGGAGCTGTTTTTT. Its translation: CASSQRSVVDGELFF.

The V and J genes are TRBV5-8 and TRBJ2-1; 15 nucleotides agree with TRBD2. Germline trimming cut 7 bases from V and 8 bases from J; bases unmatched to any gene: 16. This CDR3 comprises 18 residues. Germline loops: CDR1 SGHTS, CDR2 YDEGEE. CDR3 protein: CASPGLAGGRVRRDEQFF. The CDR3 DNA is TGTGCCAGCCCAGGACTAGCGGGGGGGCGGGTACGTCGCGATGAGCAGTTCTTC. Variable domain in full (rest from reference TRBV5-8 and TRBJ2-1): EAGVTQSPTHLIKTRGQQATLRCSPISGHTSVYWYQQALGLGLQFLLWYDEGEERNRGNFPPRFSGRQFPNYSSELNVNALELEDSALYLCASPGLAGGRVRRDEQFFGPGTRLTVL.

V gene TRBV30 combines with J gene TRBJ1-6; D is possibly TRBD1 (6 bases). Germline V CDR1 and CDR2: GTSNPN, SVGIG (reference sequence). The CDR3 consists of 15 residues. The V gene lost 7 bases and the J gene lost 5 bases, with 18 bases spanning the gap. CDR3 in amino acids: CASSPRDTDNSPLHF. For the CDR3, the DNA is TGTGCCTCCTCCCCCCGGGACACGGATAATTCACCCCTCCACTTT.

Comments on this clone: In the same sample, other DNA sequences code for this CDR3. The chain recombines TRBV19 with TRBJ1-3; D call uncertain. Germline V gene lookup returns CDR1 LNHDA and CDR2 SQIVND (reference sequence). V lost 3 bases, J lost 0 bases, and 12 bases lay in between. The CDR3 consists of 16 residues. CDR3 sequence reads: CASSMESPISGNTIYF. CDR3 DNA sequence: TGTGCCAGTAGTATGGAGAGCCCTATCTCTGGAAACACCATATATTTT.

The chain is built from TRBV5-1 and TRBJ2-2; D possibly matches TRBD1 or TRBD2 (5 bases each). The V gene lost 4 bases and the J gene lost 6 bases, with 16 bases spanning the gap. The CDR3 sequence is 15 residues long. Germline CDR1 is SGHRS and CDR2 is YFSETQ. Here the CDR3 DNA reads TGCGCCAGCAGCCTGGGGGTTAGGGAATCCGGGGAGCTGTTTTTT. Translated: CASSLGVRESGELFF.

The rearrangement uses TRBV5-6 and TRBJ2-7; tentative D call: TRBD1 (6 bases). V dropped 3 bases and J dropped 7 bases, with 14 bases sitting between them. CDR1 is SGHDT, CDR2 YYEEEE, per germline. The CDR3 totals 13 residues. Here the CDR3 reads CASSSTGVPEQYF. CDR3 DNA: TGTGCCAGCAGCTCGACAGGTGTTCCTGAGCAGTACTTC.

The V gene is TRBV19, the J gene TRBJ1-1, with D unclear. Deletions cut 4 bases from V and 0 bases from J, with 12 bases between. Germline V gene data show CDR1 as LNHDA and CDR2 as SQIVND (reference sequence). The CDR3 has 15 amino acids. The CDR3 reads CASSTSRLMNTEAFF. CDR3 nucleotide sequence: TGTGCCAGTAGTACCTCACGTCTTATGAACACTGAAGCTTTCTTT. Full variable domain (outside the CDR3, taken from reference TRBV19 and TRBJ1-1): DGGITQSPKYLFRKEGQNVTLSCEQNLNHDAMYWYRQDPGQGLRLIYYSQIVNDFQKGDIAEGYSVSREKKESFPLTVTSAQKNPTAFYLCASSTSRLMNTEAFFGQGTRLTVV.

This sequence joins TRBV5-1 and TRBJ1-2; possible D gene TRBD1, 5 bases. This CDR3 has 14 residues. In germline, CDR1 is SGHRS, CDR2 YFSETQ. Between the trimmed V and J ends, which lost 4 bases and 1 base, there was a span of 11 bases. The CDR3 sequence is CASSPEGFNYGYTF. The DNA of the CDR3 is TGCGCCAGCAGCCCGGAGGGGTTTAACTATGGCTACACCTTC.

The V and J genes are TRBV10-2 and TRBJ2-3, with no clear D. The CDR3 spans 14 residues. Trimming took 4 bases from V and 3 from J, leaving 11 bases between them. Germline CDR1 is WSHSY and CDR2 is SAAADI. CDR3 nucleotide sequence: TGCGCCAGCAGTGTTGGGTCGACTACAGATACGCAGTATTTT. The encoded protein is CASSVGSTTDTQYF.

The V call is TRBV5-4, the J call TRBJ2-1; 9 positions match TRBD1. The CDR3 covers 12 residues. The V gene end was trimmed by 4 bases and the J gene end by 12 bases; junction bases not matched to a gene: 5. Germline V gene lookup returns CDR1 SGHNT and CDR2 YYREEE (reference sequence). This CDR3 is CASSQPGQGQFF. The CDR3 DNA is TGTGCCAGCAGCCAGCCGGGACAGGGGCAGTTCTTC. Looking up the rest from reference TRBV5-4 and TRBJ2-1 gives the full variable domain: ETGVTQSPTHLIKTRGQQVTLRCSSQSGHNTVSWYQQALGQGPQFIFQYYREEENGRGNFPPRFSGLQFPNYSSELNVNALELDDSALYLCASSQPGQGQFFGPGTRLTVL.

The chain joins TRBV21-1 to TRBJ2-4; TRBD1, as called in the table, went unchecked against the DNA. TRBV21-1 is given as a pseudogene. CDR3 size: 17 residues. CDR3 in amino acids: CASSKEGPEEAKNIQYF. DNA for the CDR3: TGTGCCAGCAGCAAAGAGGGGCCTGAAGAAGCCAAAAACATTCAGTACTTC.

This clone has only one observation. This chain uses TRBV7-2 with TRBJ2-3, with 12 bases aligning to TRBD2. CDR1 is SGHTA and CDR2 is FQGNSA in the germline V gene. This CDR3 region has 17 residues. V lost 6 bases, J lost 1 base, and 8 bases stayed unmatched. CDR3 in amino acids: CASRASGGGVGTDTQYF. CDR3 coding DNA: TGTGCCAGCAGGGCTAGCGGGGGGGGAGTTGGCACAGATACGCAGTATTTT.

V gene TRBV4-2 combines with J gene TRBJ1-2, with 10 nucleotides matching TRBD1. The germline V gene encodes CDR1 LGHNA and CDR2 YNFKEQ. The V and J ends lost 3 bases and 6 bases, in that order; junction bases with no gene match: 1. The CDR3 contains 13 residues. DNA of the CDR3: TGTGCCAGCAGCCATGGACAGGGGGATGGCTACACCTTC. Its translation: CASSHGQGDGYTF.

The CDR3 reads CASSLEGTGNEKLFF. CDR3 DNA: TGTGCCAGCAGCTTAGAAGGGACAGGGAATGAAAAACTGTTTTTT. The rearrangement joins TRBV7-6 to TRBJ1-4, with 9 bases lining up with TRBD1. This CDR3 spans 15 amino acids. The germline CDR1 and CDR2 sequences are SGHVS and FNYEAQ. V gave up 1 base and J gave up 5 bases; unmatched junction bases: 2.

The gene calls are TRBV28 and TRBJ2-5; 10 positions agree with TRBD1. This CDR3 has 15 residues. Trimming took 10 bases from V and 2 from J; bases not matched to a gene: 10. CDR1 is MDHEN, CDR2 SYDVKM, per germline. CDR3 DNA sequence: TGTGCCACTAATCCGGGACAGGGGATACAAGAGACCCAGTACTTC. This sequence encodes CATNPGQGIQETQYF.

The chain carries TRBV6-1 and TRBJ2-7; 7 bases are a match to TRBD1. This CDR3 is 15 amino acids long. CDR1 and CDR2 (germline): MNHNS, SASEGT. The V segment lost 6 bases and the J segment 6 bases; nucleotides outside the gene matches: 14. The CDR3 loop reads CASSQRQGFSSEQYF. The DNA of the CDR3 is TGTGCCAGCAGCCAAAGACAGGGTTTTTCTTCCGAGCAGTACTTC.

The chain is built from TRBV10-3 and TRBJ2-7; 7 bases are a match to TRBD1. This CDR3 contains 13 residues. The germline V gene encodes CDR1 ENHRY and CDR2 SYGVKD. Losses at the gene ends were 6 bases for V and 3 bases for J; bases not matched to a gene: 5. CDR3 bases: TGTGCCATCAGCCGGGACAGAGGCTACGAGCAGTACTTC. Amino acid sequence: CAISRDRGYEQYF.